The 4 T cell receptor beta chains listed next were all sequenced from one sample in a study of technical replicates of blood from a handful of donors. Some clones are missing from TCRdb's copy, which holds only in-frame ones; the method was immunoSEQ multiplex PCR. The sample includes about 70,000 clones, around 95% seen only once; the top ten take under 0.5%. The sequencing input was T cells isolated from PBMCs. The receptors stem from a human donor in good health.

The chain employs TRBV9 and TRBJ2-5, with D unclear. Trimming removed 2 bases from V and 4 bases from J, with 12 bases in between. CDR3 size: 14 residues. Looked up from germline, CDR1 is SGDLS and CDR2 is YYNGEE. The CDR3 is CASSVAVIPETQYF. The CDR3, as DNA: TGTGCCAGCAGCGTCGCAGTTATTCCAGAGACCCAGTACTTC.

The chain carries TRBV5-1 and TRBJ2-5; 9 bases map to TRBD2. Germline CDR1 SGHRS, CDR2 YFSETQ. The trim removed 6 bases at V and 4 bases at J, leaving 7 bases unmatched. The CDR3 spans 14 residues. In nucleotides, the CDR3 is TGCGCCAGCACCGTAGCGGGAGTGGGAGAGACCCAGTACTTC. Its translation is CASTVAGVGETQYF.

The V gene is TRBV15, the J gene TRBJ1-5, with 7 bases that match TRBD1. The CDR3 is 15 residues long. The germline V gene has CDR1 LNHNV and CDR2 YYDKDF (reference sequence). The V segment lost 0 bases and the J segment 4 bases; nucleotides outside the gene matches: 3. CDR3 DNA: TGTGCCACCAGCAGAGACAGGGGGAGTAATCAGCCCCAGCATTTT. Translation: CATSRDRGSNQPQHF.

The chain uses TRBV29-1 and TRBJ2-7; the D is unclear. The V end lost 2 bases, the J end lost 0 bases, and 8 bases lay between the germline ends. This CDR3 has 13 residues. Germline loops: CDR1 SQVTM, CDR2 ANQGSEA. The CDR3 bases are TGCAGCGTTGAACACTCAGGCTCCTACGAGCAGTACTTC. Amino acids: CSVEHSGSYEQYF.